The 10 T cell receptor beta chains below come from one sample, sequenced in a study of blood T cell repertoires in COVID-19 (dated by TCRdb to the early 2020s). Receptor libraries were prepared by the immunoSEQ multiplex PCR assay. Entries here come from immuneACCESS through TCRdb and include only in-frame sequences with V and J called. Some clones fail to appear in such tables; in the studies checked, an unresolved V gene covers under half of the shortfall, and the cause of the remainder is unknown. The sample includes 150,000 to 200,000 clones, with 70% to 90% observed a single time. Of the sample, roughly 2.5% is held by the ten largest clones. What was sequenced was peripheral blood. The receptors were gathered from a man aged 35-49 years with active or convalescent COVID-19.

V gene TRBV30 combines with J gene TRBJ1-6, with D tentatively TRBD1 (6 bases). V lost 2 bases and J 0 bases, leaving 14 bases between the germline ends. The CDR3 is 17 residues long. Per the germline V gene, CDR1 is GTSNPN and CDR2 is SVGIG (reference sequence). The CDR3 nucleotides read TGTGCCTGGAGTTTCAGGGGCGCGAGCTCCTATAATTCACCCCTCCACTTT. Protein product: CAWSFRGASSYNSPLHF.

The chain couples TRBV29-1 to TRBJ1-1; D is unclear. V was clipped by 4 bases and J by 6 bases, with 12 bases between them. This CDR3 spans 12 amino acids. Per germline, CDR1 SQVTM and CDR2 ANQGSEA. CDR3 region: CSVVAGRAEAFF. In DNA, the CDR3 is TGCAGCGTTGTAGCGGGTAGGGCTGAAGCTTTCTTT.

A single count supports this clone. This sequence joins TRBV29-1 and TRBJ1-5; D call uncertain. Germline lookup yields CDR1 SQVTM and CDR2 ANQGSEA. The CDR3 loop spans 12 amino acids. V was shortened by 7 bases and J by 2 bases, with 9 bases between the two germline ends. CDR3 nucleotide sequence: TGCAGCGCGGCGGAGGGCAATCAGCCCCAGCATTTT. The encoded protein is CSAAEGNQPQHF.

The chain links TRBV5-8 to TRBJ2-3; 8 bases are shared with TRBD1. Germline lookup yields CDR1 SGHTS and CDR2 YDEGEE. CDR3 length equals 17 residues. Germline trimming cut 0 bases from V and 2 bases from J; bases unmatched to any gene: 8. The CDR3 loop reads CASSLEGTGATTDTQYF. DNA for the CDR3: TGTGCCAGCAGCTTGGAAGGGACAGGAGCAACCACAGATACGCAGTATTTT.

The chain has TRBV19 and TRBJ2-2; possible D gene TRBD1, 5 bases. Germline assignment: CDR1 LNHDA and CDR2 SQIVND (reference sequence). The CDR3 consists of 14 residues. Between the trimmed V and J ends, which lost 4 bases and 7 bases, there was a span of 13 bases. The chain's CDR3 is CASSTTGQIGELFF. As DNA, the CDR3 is TGTGCCAGTAGTACCACTGGACAAATCGGGGAGCTGTTTTTT.

The CDR3 loop is CASSSSPGQGRAFF. The CDR3 nucleotides are TGTGCCAGCAGTTCATCTCCGGGACAGGGAAGGGCTTTCTTT. V is TRBV6-5 and J is TRBJ1-1, with TRBD1 matching 9 bases. Germline assignment: CDR1 MNHEY and CDR2 SVGAGI. The CDR3 spans 14 residues. Trimming at V came to 4 bases and at J to 11 bases, leaving 11 bases not matched to a gene.

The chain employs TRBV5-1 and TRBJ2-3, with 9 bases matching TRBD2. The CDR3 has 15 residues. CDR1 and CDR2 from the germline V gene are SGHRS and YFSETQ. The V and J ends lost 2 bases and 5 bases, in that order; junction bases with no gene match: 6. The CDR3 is CASSFRSGGIDTQYF. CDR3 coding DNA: TGCGCCAGCAGCTTTCGTAGCGGGGGTATAGATACGCAGTATTTT. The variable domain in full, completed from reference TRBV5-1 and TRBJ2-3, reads KAGVTQTPRYLIKTRGQQVTLSCSPISGHRSVSWYQQTPGQGLQFLFEYFSETQRNKGNFPGRFSGRQFSNSRSEMNVSTLELGDSALYLCASSFRSGGIDTQYFGPGTRLTVL.

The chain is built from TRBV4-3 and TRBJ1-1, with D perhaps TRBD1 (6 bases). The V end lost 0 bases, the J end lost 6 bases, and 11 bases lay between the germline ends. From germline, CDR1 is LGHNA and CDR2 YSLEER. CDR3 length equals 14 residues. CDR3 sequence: CASSQEGGRAEAFF. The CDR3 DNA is TGCGCCAGCAGCCAAGAGGGGGGGCGGGCTGAAGCTTTCTTT.

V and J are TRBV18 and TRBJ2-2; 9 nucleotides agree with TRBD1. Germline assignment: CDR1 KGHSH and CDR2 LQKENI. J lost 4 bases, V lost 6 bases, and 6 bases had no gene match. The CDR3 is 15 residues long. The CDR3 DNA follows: TGTGCCAGCTCTAAGGGACAGGGAAGCACCGGGGAGCTGTTTTTT. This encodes CASSKGQGSTGELFF.

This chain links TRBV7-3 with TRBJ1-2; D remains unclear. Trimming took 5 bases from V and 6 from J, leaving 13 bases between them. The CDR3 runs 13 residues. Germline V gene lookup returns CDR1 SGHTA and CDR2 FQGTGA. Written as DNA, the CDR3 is TGTGCCAGCAGCCCCGGGTTTCAGAATGGCTACACCTTC. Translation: CASSPGFQNGYTF.